The clone carrying this T cell receptor (beta chain) appeared many times. The data belong to a study of response to subunit inactivated influenza vaccine. Via MiXCR, TCRdb re-called the RT-PCR reads, giving one row per CDR3 protein. The sample holds about 520,000 distinct CDR3 sequences, approximately 7.7% seen once. The CDR3 loop spans 15 amino acids. The germline V and J ends were trimmed by 3 bases and 4 bases, with 14 bases remaining between them. The specimen was PBMCs from blood, collected around 2 years after vaccination. The chain employs TRBV12-3 or TRBV12-4 and TRBJ2-3; tentatively, D is TRBD1 or TRBD2 (5 bases each). The receptor was derived from a man aged 50-75 years who received an inactivated influenza vaccine. The CDR3, as DNA: TGTGCCAGCAGTTTTCAGGGCGGGTCAGCAGATACGCAGTATTTT. Translated: CASSFQGGSADTQYF.